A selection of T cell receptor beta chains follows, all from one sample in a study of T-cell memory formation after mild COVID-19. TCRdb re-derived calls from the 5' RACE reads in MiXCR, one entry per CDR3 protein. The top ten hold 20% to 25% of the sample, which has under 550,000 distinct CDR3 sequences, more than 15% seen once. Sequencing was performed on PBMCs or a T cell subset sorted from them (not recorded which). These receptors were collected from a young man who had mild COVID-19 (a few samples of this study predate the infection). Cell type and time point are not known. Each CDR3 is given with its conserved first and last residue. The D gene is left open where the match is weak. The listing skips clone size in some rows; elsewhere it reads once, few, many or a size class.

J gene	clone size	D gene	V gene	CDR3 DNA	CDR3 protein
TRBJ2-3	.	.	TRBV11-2	TGTGCCAGCAGCTTTACGGGGGGCCCAGGAGATACGCAGTATTTT	CASSFTGGPGDTQYF
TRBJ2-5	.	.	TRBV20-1	TGCAGTGCTCCCAGGTGGGGGGAAATAACCCGGACCCAGTACTTC	CSAPRWGEITRTQYF
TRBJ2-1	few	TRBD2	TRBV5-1	TGCGCCAGCAGCTTGGAAAGGGGACTAGCGGACAATGAGCAGTTCTTC	CASSLERGLADNEQFF
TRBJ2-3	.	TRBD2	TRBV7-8	TGTGCCAGCAGCCCCGGACTAGCGGGGGGGCAAGATACGCAGTATTTT	CASSPGLAGGQDTQYF
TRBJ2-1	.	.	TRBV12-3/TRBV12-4	TGTGCCAGCAGTTTGGTTCACGGGAATGAGCAGTTCTTC	CASSLVHGNEQFF
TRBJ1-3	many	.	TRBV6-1	TGTGCCAGCAGTCGCCAGGAGGTCGCGTCCGGAAACACCATATATTTT	CASSRQEVASGNTIYF
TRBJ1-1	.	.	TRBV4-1	TGCGCCAGCAGCCAACGGGGCCCGGTGGTGACTGAAGCTTTCTTT	CASSQRGPVVTEAFF
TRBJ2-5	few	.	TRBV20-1	TGCAGTGCCGGAGAGACTGGGCGACAGGAGACCCAGTACTTC	CSAGETGRQETQYF
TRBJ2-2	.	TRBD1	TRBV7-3	TGTGCCAGCAGCTTGCTGACAGGGCACACCGGGGAGCTGTTTTTT	CASSLLTGHTGELFF
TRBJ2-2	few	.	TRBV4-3	TGCGCCAGCAGCCAAGATCTGGCAGGGCCCACCGGGGAGCTGTTTTTT	CASSQDLAGPTGELFF
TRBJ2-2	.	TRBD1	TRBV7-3	TGTGCCAGCAGCCACGGCCACGGGACAGGGCACACCGGGGAGCTGTTTTTT	CASSHGHGTGHTGELFF